A selection of T cell receptor beta chains follows, all from one sample in a study of cytomegalovirus exposure and HLA in healthy donors. TCRdb's copy holds only in-frame clones and misses some; the assay was immunoSEQ multiplex PCR. This sample has roughly 200,000 clones, with roughly 80% found just once. The specimen sequenced was PBMCs. The receptors come from a woman younger than 35 in good health and CMV-seronegative. Both conserved end residues are part of each CDR3. The D gene is left open where the match is weak. Clone size is stated in some rows and not others, as once, few, many or a class when expanded.

V gene	D gene	J gene	clone size	CDR3 protein	CDR3 DNA
TRBV19	-	TRBJ2-4	-	CASSIGGGSAKNIQYF	TGTGCCAGTAGTATAGGAGGGGGTTCGGCCAAAAACATTCAGTACTTC
TRBV6-1	-	TRBJ2-5	-	CASSDFYQVPETQYF	TGTGCCAGCAGTGACTTCTATCAGGTCCCGGAGACCCAGTACTTC
TRBV6-5	-	TRBJ1-1	few	CASSYLTVRGEAFF	TGTGCCAGCAGTTACTTGACAGTGCGGGGTGAAGCTTTCTTT
TRBV11-3	TRBD2	TRBJ2-5	-	CASSLGSGGAQYF	TGTGCCAGCAGCTTGGGTAGCGGGGGGGCCCAGTACTTC
TRBV30	TRBD2	TRBJ2-1	-	CAWSGLAVSNEQFF	TGTGCCTGGAGTGGACTAGCGGTATCCAATGAGCAGTTCTTC
TRBV10-1	TRBD1	TRBJ2-3	-	CASSDATGGTTDTQYF	TGCGCCAGCAGTGATGCGACAGGGGGGACCACAGATACGCAGTATTTT
TRBV7-9	-	TRBJ1-1	-	CASILGGGTEAFF	TGTGCCAGCATCCTGGGGGGGGGCACTGAAGCTTTCTTT
TRBV30	TRBD2	TRBJ2-1	-	CAWSLSRTSGMGNEQFF	TGTGCCTGGAGTCTATCCCGGACTAGCGGGATGGGCAATGAGCAGTTCTTC
TRBV19	-	TRBJ2-6	-	CASSIEVLSSGANVLTF	TGTGCCAGTAGTATAGAGGTGCTAAGCTCTGGGGCCAACGTCCTGACTTTC
TRBV29-1	-	TRBJ1-4	few	CSAEFSGDEKLFF	TGCAGCGCGGAATTTTCAGGGGATGAAAAACTGTTTTTT
TRBV7-2	-	TRBJ1-5	-	CASSFANQPQHF	TGTGCCAGCAGCTTTGCGAATCAGCCCCAGCATTTT
TRBV4-3	TRBD2	TRBJ2-1	-	CASSHPTSGRLDEQFF	TGCGCCAGCAGCCACCCGACTAGCGGGAGATTAGATGAGCAGTTCTTC
TRBV10-2	-	TRBJ2-3	few	CASRQGTDTQYF	TGCGCCAGCAGACAGGGAACAGATACGCAGTATTTT
TRBV6-1	TRBD2	TRBJ2-1	-	CASSEVRGGSSYNEQFF	TGTGCCAGCAGTGAAGTTCGTGGCGGGAGTTCCTACAATGAGCAGTTCTTC
TRBV5-4	-	TRBJ1-5	-	CASSLDLNQPQHF	TGTGCCAGCAGCTTGGATCTGAATCAGCCCCAGCATTTT
TRBV7-8	TRBD2	TRBJ2-5	-	CASSLRSSGRTQETQYF	TGTGCCAGCAGCTTACGGTCCAGCGGGAGGACCCAAGAGACCCAGTACTTC
TRBV5-1	-	TRBJ1-3	-	CASSLGTGTAGNTIYF	TGCGCCAGCAGCTTGGGTACAGGGACGGCTGGAAACACCATATATTTT
TRBV28	TRBD1	TRBJ2-3	-	CASSSARQGRVMMDTQYF	TGTGCCAGCAGTTCAGCCAGACAGGGGAGAGTTATGATGGATACGCAGTATTTT
TRBV5-6	-	TRBJ1-5	-	CASSLGQINQPQHF	TGTGCCAGCAGCTTGGGACAGATAAATCAGCCCCAGCATTTT
TRBV2	-	TRBJ1-6	-	CASSRGSYNSPLHF	TGTGCCAGCAGTCGGGGGAGCTATAATTCACCCCTCCACTTT
TRBV9	TRBD1	TRBJ1-1	few	CASSDRQGGMNTEAFF	TGTGCCAGCAGCGACAGACAGGGGGGCATGAACACTGAAGCTTTCTTT
TRBV6-5	-	TRBJ1-1	-	CASTHSGELGAEAFF	TGTGCCAGCACCCACTCGGGGGAATTGGGTGCTGAAGCTTTCTTT
TRBV6-5	-	TRBJ2-2	-	CASSYDFRGDTGELFF	TGTGCCAGCAGTTACGATTTCAGGGGTGACACCGGGGAGCTGTTTTTT
TRBV7-6	TRBD1	TRBJ1-2	-	CASSAYPPGQGGEYGYTF	TGTGCCAGCAGCGCTTACCCCCCAGGACAGGGGGGAGAATATGGCTACACCTTC
TRBV19	-	TRBJ1-5	-	CASSIPAGANQPQHF	TGTGCCAGTAGTATACCGGCAGGTGCCAATCAGCCCCAGCATTTT
TRBV7-2	-	TRBJ2-3	-	CASSLTPGSTDTQYF	TGTGCCAGCAGCTTAACGCCAGGGTCCACAGATACGCAGTATTTT
TRBV6-5	-	TRBJ1-2	once	CASSYSGASYTF	TGTGCCAGCAGTTACTCGGGGGCTAGCTACACCTTC
TRBV7-9	TRBD1	TRBJ2-7	-	CASSSTGKDREQYF	TGTGCCAGCAGCTCGACAGGGAAGGATCGCGAGCAGTACTTC
TRBV2	-	TRBJ2-7	-	CANLGEYEQYF	TGTGCCAACCTGGGCGAGTACGAGCAGTACTTC
TRBV7-2	TRBD1	TRBJ1-2	once	CASSLGTGGKDGYTF	TGTGCCAGCAGCTTAGGGACAGGGGGCAAGGATGGCTACACCTTC
TRBV11-3	-	TRBJ1-3	-	CASSEWGDYSGNTIYF	TGTGCCAGCAGCGAATGGGGGGACTACTCTGGAAACACCATATATTTT
TRBV7-8	-	TRBJ1-2	once	CASSVSRVGYTF	TGTGCCAGCAGCGTCTCCAGGGTTGGCTACACCTTC
TRBV27	TRBD2	TRBJ2-7	once	CASSLGGGSFTYEQYF	TGTGCCAGCAGTTTGGGTGGCGGGAGTTTCACCTACGAGCAGTACTTC
TRBV6-5	TRBD1	TRBJ1-2	few	CASSYWGQGLSYGYTF	TGTGCCAGCAGTTATTGGGGACAGGGCTTATCCTATGGCTACACCTTC
TRBV19	-	TRBJ2-4	-	CASSGLLGVKNIQYF	TGTGCCAGTAGTGGACTTTTGGGCGTCAAAAACATTCAGTACTTC
TRBV19	TRBD1	TRBJ1-5	-	CASSTPGTVVPYSNQPQHF	TGTGCCAGTAGTACCCCGGGGACAGTGGTCCCCTATAGCAATCAGCCCCAGCATTTT
TRBV4-1	-	TRBJ1-1	few	CASSQSTYSEAFF	TGCGCCAGCAGCCAGTCGACATACTCTGAAGCTTTCTTT
TRBV19	-	TRBJ2-6	-	CASTGVGANVLTF	TGTGCCAGTACCGGGGTCGGGGCCAACGTCCTGACTTTC
TRBV5-1	TRBD2	TRBJ2-5	few	CASSLEAGGPQETQYF	TGCGCCAGCAGCTTGGAAGCGGGAGGGCCCCAAGAGACCCAGTACTTC
TRBV28	-	TRBJ2-1	-	CASSPLGKPYNEQFF	TGTGCCAGCAGTCCCCTAGGAAAACCCTACAATGAGCAGTTCTTC
TRBV9	TRBD1	TRBJ1-2	-	CASSRPGQNYGYTF	TGTGCCAGCAGCCGCCCGGGACAGAACTATGGCTACACCTTC
TRBV19	-	TRBJ2-1	-	CASSTFYNEQFF	TGTGCCAGTAGTACCTTCTACAATGAGCAGTTCTTC
TRBV5-4	-	TRBJ2-5	-	CASSFSRGMEETQYF	TGTGCCAGCAGCTTCAGCAGGGGCATGGAAGAGACCCAGTACTTC
TRBV18	TRBD1	TRBJ1-2	once	CASTEPGQLYGYTF	TGTGCCAGCACCGAACCGGGACAGCTCTATGGCTACACCTTC
TRBV5-1	TRBD2	TRBJ2-1	-	CASSAWGLAGGNEQFF	TGCGCCAGCAGCGCCTGGGGACTAGCGGGAGGGAATGAGCAGTTCTTC